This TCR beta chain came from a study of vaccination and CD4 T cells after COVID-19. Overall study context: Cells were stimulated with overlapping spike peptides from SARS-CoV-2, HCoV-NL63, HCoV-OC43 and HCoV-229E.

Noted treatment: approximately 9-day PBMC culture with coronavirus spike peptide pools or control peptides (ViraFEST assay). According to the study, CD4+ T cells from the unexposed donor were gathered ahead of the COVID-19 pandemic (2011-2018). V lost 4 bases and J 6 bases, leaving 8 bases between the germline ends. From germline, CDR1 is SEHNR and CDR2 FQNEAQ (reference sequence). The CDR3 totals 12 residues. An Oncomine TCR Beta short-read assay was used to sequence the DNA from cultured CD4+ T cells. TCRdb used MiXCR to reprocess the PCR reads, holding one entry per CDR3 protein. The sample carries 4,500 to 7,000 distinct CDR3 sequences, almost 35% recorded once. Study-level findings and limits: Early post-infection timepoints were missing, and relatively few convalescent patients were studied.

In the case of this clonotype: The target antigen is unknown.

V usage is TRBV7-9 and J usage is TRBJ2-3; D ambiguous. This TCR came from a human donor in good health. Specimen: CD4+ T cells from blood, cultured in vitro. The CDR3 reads CASSSTTDTQYF. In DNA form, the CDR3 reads TGTGCCAGCAGCTCAACTACGGATACGCAGTATTTT.